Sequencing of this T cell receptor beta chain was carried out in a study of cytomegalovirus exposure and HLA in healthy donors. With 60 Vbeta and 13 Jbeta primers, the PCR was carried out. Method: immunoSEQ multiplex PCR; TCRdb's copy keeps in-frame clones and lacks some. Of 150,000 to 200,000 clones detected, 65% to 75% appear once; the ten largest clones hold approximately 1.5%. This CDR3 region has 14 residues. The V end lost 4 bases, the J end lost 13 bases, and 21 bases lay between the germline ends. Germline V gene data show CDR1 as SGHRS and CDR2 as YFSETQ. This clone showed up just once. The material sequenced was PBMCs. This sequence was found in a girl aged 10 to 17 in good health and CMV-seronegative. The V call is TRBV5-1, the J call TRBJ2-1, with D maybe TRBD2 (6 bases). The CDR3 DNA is TGCGCCAGCAGCCCGGAGGGTAGCGCAGGGTTTCAGTTCTTC. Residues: CASSPEGSAGFQFF.